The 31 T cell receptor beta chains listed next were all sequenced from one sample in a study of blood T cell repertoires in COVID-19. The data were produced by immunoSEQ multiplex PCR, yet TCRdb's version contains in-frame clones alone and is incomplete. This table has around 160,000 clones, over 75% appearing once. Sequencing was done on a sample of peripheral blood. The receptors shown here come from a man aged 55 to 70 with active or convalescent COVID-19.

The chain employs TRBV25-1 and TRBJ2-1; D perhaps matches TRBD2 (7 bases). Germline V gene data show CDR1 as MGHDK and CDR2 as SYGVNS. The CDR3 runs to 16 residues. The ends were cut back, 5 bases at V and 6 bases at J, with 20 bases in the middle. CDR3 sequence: CASSPSTGGAPNEQFF. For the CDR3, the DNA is TGTGCCAGCAGTCCTTCGACGGGGGGCGCACCCAATGAGCAGTTCTTC. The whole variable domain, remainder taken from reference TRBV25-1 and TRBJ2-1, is EADIYQTPRYLVIGTGKKITLECSQTMGHDKMYWYQQDPGMELHLIHYSYGVNSTEKGDLSSESTVSRIRTEHFPLTLESARPSHTSQYLCASSPSTGGAPNEQFFGPGTRLTVL.

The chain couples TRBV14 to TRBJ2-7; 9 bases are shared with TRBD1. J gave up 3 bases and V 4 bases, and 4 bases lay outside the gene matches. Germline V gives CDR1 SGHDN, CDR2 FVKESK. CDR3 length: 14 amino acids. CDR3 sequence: CASSRTGVNYEQYF. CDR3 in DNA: TGTGCCAGCAGCCGGACAGGGGTCAACTACGAGCAGTACTTC. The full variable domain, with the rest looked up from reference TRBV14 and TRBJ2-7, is EAGVTQFPSHSVIEKGQTVTLRCDPISGHDNLYWYRRVMGKEIKFLLHFVKESKQDESGMPNNRFLAERTGGTYSTLKVQPAELEDSGVYFCASSRTGVNYEQYFGPGTRLTVT.

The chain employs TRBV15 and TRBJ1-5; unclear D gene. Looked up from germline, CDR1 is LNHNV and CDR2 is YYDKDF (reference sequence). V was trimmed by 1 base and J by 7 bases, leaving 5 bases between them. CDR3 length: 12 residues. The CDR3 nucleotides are TGTGCCACCAGCAGAGTCCGGCAGCCCCAGCATTTT. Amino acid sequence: CATSRVRQPQHF.

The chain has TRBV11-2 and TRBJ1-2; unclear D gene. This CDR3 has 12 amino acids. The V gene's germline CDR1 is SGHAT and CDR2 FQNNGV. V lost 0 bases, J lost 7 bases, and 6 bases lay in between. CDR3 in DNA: TGTGCCAGCAGCTTAGAAGCTACTGGCTACACCTTC. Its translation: CASSLEATGYTF.

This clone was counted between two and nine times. The CDR3 sequence: CASSLQGLNTEAFF. CDR3 in DNA: TGTGCCAGCAGCTTACAGGGACTTAACACTGAAGCTTTCTTT. V is TRBV13 and J is TRBJ1-1; the D gene is possibly TRBD1 (5 bases). The CDR3 totals 14 residues. Trimming removed 2 bases from V and 2 bases from J, with 9 bases in between. Germline-derived CDR1 and CDR2 are PRHDT and FYEKMQ (reference sequence).

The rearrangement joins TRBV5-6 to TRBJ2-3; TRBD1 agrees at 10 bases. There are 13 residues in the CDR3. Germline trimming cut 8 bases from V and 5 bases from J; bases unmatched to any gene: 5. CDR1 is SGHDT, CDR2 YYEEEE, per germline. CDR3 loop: CASRRDRGDTQYF. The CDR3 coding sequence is TGTGCCAGTCGACGGGACAGGGGAGATACGCAGTATTTT.

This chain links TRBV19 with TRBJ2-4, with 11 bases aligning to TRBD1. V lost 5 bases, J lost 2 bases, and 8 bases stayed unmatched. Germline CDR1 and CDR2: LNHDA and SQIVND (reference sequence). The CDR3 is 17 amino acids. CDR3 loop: CASSEGQGAKTKNIQYF. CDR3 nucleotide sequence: TGTGCCAGTAGTGAAGGACAGGGGGCGAAAACCAAAAACATTCAGTACTTC.

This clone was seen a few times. The DNA of the CDR3 is TGCGCCAGCAGCTTGGACAGCCGAATCGGGGTCAATGAGCAGTTCTTC. Translated, it gives CASSLDSRIGVNEQFF. The chain carries TRBV5-1 and TRBJ2-1, with a tentative D call TRBD2 (5 bases). The CDR3 totals 16 residues. V was pared by 0 bases and J by 6 bases, with 16 bases between. Germline lookup yields CDR1 SGHRS and CDR2 YFSETQ.

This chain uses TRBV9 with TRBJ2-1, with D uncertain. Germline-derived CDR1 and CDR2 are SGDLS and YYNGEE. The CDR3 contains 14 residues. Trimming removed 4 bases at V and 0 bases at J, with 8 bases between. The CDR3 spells CASSPSGSYNEQFF. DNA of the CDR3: TGTGCCAGCAGCCCTTCGGGCTCCTACAATGAGCAGTTCTTC.

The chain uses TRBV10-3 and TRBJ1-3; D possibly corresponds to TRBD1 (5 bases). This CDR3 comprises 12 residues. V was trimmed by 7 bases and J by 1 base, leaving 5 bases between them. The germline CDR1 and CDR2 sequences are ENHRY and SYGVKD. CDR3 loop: CAIKGSGNTIYF. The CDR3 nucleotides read TGTGCCATCAAGGGGTCTGGAAACACCATATATTTT.

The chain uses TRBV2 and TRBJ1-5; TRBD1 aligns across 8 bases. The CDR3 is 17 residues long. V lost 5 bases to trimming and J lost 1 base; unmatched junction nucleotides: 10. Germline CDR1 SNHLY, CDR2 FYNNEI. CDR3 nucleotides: TGTGCCAGCAGTACACAGGGGGGGAGCCGGAGCAATCAGCCCCAGCATTTT. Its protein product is CASSTQGGSRSNQPQHF.

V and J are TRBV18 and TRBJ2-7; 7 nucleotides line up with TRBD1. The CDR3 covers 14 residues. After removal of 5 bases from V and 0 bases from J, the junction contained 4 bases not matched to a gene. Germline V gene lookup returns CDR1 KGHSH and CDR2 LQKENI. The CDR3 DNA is TGTGCCAGCTCAACAGGGGACGGCTCCTACGAGCAGTACTTC. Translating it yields CASSTGDGSYEQYF.

In DNA, the CDR3 is TGTGCCAGCTCACCGGGAAAGGCAGGGAATTCCTACGAGCAGTACTTC. This encodes CASSPGKAGNSYEQYF. The rearrangement links TRBV18 to TRBJ2-7; tentative D call: TRBD1 (5 bases). Germline CDR1 and CDR2: KGHSH and LQKENI. Trimming pared 3 bases from V and 1 base from J, leaving 16 bases between. This CDR3 has 16 residues.

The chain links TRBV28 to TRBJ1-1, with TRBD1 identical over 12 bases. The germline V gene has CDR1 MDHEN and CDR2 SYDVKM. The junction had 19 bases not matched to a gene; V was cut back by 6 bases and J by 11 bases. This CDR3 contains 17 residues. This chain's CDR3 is CASRLPGQGASSKRAFF. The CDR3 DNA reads TGTGCCAGCAGACTCCCGGGACAGGGGGCATCAAGTAAGAGGGCTTTCTTT.

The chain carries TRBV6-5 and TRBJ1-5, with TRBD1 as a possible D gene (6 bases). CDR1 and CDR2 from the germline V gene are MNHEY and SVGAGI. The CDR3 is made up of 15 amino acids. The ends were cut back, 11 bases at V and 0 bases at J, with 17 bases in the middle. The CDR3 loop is CAVRQDRRSNQPQHF. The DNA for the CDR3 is TGTGCCGTACGACAGGATCGCCGTAGCAATCAGCCCCAGCATTTT.

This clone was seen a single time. The DNA of the CDR3 is TGTGCCAGCAGCTTAGATGCCAGGACTAGCACAGATACGCAGTATTTT. Translating gives CASSLDARTSTDTQYF. The chain joins TRBV11-2 to TRBJ2-3; D may be TRBD2 (5 bases). Germline assignment: CDR1 SGHAT and CDR2 FQNNGV. V was shortened by 0 bases and J by 0 bases, with 10 bases between the two germline ends. CDR3 length: 16 residues.

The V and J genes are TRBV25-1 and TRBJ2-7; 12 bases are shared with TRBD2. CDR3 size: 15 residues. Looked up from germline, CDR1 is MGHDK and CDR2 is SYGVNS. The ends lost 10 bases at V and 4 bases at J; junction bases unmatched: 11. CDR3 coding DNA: TGTGCCACCGTCGGACTAGCGGGACAAGTTTACGAGCAGTACTTC. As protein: CATVGLAGQVYEQYF.

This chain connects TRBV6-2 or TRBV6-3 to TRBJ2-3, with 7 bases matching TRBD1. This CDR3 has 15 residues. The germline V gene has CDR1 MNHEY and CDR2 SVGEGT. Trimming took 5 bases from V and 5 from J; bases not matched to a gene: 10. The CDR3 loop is CASSSQGVVGDTQYF. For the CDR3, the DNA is TGTGCCAGCAGTAGCCAGGGGGTCGTCGGAGATACGCAGTATTTT.

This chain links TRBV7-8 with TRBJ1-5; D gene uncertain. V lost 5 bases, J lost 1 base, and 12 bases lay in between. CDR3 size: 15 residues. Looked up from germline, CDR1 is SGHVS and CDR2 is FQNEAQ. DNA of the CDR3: TGTGCCAGCAGCCTCGGTACACAGAGCAATCAGCCCCAGCATTTT. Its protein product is CASSLGTQSNQPQHF.

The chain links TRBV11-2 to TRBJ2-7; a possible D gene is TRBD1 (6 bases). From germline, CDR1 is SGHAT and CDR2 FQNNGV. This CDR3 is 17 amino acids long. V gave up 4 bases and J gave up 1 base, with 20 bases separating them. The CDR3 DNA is TGTGCCAGCAGCTACCGTCTCGGCCAGGGGAGTTCCTACGAGCAGTACTTC. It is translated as CASSYRLGQGSSYEQYF. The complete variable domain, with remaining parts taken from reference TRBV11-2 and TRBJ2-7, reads EAGVAQSPRYKIIEKRQSVAFWCNPISGHATLYWYQQILGQGPKLLIQFQNNGVVDDSQLPKDRFSAERLKGVDSTLKIQPAKLEDSAVYLCASSYRLGQGSSYEQYFGPGTRLTVT.

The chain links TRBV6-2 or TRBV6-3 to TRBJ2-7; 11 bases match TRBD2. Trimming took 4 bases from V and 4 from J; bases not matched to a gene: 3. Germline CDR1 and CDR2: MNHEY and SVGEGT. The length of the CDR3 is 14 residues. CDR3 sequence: CASSLTSGTYEQYF. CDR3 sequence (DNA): TGTGCCAGCAGTTTGACTAGCGGGACGTACGAGCAGTACTTC.

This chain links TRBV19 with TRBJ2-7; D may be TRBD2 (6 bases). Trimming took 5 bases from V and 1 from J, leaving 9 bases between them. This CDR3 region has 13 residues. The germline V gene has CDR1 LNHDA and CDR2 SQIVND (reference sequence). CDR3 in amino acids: CASSHGGSYEQYF. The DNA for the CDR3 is TGTGCCAGTAGTCACGGGGGTTCCTACGAGCAGTACTTC.

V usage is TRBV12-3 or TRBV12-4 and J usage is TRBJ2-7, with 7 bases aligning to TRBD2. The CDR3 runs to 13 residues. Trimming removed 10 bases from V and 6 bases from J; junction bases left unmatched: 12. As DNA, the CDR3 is TGTGCCACCAACACCGACGGGGAGGGCGAGCAGTACTTC. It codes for CATNTDGEGEQYF.

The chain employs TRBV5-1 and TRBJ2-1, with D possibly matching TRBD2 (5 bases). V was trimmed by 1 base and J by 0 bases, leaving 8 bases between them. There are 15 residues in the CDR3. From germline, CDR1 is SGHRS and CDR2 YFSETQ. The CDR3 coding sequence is TGCGCCAGCAGCTTGTCCCGGGGCTCCTACAATGAGCAGTTCTTC. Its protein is CASSLSRGSYNEQFF.

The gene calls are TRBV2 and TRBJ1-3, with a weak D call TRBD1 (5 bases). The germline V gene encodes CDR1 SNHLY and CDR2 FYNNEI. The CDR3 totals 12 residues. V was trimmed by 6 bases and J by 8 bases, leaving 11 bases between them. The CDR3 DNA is TGTGCCAGCAGGCCCGGAGGGGACACCATATATTTT. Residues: CASRPGGDTIYF.

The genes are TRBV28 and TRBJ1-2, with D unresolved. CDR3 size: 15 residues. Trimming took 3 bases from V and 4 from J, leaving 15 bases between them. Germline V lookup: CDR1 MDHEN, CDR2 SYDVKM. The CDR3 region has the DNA TGTGCCAGCAGTTTCCGAGAGGGCTTAAGCTATGGCTACACCTTC. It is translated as CASSFREGLSYGYTF.

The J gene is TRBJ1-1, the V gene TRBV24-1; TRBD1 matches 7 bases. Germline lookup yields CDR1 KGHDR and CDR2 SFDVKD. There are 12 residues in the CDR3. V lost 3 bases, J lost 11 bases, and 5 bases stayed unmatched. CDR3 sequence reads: CATSDLGQEAFF. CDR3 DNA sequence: TGTGCCACCAGTGATCTAGGACAGGAGGCTTTCTTT.

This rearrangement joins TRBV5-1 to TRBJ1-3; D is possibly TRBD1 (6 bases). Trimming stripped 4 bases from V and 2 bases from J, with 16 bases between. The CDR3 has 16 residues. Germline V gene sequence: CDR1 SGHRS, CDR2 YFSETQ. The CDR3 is CASSTTGVAAGNTIYF. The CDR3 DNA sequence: TGCGCCAGCAGCACGACAGGAGTGGCAGCTGGAAACACCATATATTTT.

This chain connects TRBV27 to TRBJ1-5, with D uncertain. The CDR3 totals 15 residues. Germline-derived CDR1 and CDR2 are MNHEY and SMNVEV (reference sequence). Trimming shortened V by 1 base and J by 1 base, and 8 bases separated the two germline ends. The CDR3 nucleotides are TGTGCCAGCAGTTTATGGGCAGAAAGCAATCAGCCCCAGCATTTT. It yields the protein CASSLWAESNQPQHF.

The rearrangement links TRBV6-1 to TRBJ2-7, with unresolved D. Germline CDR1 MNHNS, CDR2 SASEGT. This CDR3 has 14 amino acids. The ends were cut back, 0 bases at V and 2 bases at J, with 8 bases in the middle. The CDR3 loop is CASSEARTPYEQYF. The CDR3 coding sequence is TGTGCCAGCAGTGAAGCGAGAACCCCCTACGAGCAGTACTTC.

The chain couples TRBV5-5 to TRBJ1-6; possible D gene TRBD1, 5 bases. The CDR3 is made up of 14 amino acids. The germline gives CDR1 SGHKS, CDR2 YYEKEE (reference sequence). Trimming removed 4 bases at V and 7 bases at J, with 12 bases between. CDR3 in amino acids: CASSPGGGNSPLHF. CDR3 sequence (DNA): TGTGCCAGCAGCCCCGGGGGGGGGAATTCACCCCTCCACTTT.